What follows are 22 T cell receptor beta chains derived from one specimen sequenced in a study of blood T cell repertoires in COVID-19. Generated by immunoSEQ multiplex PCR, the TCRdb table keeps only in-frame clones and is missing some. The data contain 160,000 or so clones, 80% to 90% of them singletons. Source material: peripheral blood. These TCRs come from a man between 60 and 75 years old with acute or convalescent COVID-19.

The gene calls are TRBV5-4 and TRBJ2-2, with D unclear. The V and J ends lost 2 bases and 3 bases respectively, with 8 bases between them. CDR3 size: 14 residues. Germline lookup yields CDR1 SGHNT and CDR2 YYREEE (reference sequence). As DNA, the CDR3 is TGTGCCAGCAGCTTTACCCCGGACACCGGGGAGCTGTTTTTT. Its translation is CASSFTPDTGELFF.

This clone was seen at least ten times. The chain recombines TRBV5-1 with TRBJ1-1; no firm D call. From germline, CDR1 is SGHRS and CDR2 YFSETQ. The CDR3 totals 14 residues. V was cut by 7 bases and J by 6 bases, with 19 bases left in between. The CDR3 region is CASRRRAEVAEAFF. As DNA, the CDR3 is TGCGCCAGCCGACGTCGCGCAGAGGTCGCTGAAGCTTTCTTT.

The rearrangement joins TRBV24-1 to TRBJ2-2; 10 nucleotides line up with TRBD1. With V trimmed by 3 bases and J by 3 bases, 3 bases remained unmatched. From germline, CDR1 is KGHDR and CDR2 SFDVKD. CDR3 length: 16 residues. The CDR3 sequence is CATSDGTGAHTGELFF. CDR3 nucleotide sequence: TGTGCCACCAGTGATGGGACAGGGGCGCACACCGGGGAGCTGTTTTTT.

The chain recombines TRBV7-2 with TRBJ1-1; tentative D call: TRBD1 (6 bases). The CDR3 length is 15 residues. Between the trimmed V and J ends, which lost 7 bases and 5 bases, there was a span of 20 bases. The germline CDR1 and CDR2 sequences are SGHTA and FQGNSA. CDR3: CASKAGGGVGTEAFF. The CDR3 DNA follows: TGTGCCAGCAAAGCTGGAGGGGGGGTAGGAACTGAAGCTTTCTTT.

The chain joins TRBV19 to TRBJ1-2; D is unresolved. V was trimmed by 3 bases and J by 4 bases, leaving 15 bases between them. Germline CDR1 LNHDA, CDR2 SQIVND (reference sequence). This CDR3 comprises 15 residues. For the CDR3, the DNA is TGTGCCAGTAGTATGACGTCAGTAGAGGGCTATGGCTACACCTTC. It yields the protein CASSMTSVEGYGYTF.

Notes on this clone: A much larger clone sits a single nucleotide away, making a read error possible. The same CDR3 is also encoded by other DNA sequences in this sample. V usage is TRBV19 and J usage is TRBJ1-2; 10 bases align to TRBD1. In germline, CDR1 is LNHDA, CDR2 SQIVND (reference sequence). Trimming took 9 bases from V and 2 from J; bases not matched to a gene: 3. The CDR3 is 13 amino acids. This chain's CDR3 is CASRDRGNYGYTF. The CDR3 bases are TGTGCCAGCCGGGACAGGGGCAACTATGGCTACACCTTC.

In nucleotides, the CDR3 is TGTGCCTGGAGGGCCTCCTGGACAGGAAGAGCTAACTATGGCTACACCTTC. Translating it yields CAWRASWTGRANYGYTF. The chain couples TRBV30 to TRBJ1-2; 7 bases map to TRBD1. In germline, CDR1 is GTSNPN, CDR2 SVGIG (reference sequence). This CDR3 comprises 17 residues. J lost 0 bases, V lost 3 bases, and 13 bases had no gene match.

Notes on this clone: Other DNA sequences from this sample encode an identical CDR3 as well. The CDR3 region has the DNA TGTGCCACCAGCAGAGATTTGCAGGGCGGTCAGCCCCAGCATTTT. As protein: CATSRDLQGGQPQHF. The rearrangement joins TRBV15 to TRBJ1-5; TRBD1 might be the D (5 bases). V was shortened by 0 bases and J by 6 bases, with 12 bases between the two germline ends. The germline CDR1 and CDR2 sequences are LNHNV and YYDKDF (reference sequence). The CDR3 consists of 15 residues.

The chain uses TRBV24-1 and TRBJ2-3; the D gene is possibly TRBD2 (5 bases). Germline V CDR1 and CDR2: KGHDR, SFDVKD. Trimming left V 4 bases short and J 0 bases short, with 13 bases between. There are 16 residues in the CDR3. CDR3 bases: TGTGCCACCAGTGAACCGGACTCAAGAAGCACAGATACGCAGTATTTT. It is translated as CATSEPDSRSTDTQYF.

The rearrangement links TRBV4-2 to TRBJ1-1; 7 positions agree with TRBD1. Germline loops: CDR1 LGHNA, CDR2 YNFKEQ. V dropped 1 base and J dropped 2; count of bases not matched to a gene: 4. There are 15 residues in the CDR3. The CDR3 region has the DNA TGTGCCAGCAGCCAAGCCAGGGGGAGCAACACTGAAGCTTTCTTT. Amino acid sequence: CASSQARGSNTEAFF.

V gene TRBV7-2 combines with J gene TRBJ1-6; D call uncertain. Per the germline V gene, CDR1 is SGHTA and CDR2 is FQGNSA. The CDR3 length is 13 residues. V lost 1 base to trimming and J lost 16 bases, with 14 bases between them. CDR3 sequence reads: CASSLVEILKLHF. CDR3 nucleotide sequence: TGTGCCAGCAGCTTAGTGGAGATCCTGAAGCTCCACTTT.

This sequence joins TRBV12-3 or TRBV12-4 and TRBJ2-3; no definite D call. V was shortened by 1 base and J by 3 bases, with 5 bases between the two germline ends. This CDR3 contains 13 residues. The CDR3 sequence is CASSLVGTDTQYF. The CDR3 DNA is TGTGCCAGCAGTTTAGTCGGGACAGATACGCAGTATTTT.

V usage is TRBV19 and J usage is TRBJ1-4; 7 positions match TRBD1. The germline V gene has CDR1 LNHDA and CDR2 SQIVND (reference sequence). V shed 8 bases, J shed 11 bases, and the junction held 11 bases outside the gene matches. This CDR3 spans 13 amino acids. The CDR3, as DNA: TGTGCCAGTCACGGCCAGGGGGTATGGAAACTGTTTTTT. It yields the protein CASHGQGVWKLFF. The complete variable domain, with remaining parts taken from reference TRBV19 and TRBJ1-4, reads DGGITQSPKYLFRKEGQNVTLSCEQNLNHDAMYWYRQDPGQGLRLIYYSQIVNDFQKGDIAEGYSVSREKKESFPLTVTSAQKNPTAFYLCASHGQGVWKLFFGSGTQLSVL.

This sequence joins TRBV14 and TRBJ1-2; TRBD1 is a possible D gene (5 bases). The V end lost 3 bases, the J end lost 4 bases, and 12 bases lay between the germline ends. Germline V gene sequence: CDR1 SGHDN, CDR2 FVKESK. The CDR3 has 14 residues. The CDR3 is CASSHDSYAYGYTF. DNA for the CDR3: TGTGCCAGCAGCCATGACAGTTATGCCTATGGCTACACCTTC.

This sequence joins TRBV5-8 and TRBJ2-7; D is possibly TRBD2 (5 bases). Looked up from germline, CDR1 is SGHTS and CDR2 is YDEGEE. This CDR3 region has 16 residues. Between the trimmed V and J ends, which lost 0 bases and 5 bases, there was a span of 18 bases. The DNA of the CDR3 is TGTGCCAGCAGCTTGGACGGGTTCCGGGAAGGCAACGAGCAGTACTTC. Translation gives CASSLDGFREGNEQYF.

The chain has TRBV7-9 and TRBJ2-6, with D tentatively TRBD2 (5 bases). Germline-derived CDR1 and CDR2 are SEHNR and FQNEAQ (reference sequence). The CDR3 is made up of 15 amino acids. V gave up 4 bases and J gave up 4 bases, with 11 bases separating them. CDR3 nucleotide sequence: TGTGCCAGCAGCTCCGGCGGGTCCGGGGCCAACGTCCTGACTTTC. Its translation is CASSSGGSGANVLTF. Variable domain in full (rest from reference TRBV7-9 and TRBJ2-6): DTGVSQNPRHKITKRGQNVTFRCDPISEHNRLYWYRQTLGQGPEFLTYFQNEAQLEKSRLLSDRFSAERPKGSFSTLEIQRTEQGDSAMYLCASSSGGSGANVLTFGAGSRLTVL.

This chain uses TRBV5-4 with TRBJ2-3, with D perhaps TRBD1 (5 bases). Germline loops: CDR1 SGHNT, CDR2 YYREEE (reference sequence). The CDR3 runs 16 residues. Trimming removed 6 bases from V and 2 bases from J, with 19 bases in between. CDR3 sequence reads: CASTIWETGHTDTQYF. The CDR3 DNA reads TGTGCCAGCACCATTTGGGAAACCGGACACACAGATACGCAGTATTTT.

The CDR3 DNA is TGTGCCAGCAGCCAGGATTCACCCCTCCACTTT. Translated, it gives CASSQDSPLHF. The chain employs TRBV5-4 and TRBJ1-6; D gene uncertain. V lost 4 bases to trimming and J lost 8 bases, with 4 bases between them. This CDR3 has 11 amino acids. The germline V gene encodes CDR1 SGHNT and CDR2 YYREEE (reference sequence).

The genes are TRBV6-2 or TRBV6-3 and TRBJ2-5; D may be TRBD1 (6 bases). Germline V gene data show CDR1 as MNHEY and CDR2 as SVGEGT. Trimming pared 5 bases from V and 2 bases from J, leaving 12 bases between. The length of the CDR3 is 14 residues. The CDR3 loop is CASSTPGHQETQYF. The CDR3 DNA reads TGTGCCAGCAGTACACCGGGACATCAAGAGACCCAGTACTTC.

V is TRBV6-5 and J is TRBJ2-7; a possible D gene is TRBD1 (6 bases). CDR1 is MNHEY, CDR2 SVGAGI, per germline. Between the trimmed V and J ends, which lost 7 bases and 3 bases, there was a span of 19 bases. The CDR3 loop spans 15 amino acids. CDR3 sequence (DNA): TGTGCCAGCATACTCGGGACACAATTATTCTACGAGCAGTACTTC. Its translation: CASILGTQLFYEQYF.

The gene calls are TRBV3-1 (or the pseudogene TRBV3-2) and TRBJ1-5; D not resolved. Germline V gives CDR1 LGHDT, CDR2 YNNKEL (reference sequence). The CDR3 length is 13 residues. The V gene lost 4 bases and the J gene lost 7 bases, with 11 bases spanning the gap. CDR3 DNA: TGTGCCAGCAGCCCTAATGGTGAGCAGCCCCAGCATTTT. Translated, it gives CASSPNGEQPQHF.

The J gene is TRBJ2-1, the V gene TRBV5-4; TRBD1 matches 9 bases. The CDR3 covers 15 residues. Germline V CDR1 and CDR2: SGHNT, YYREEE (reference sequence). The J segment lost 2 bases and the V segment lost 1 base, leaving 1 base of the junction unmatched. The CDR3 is CASSLRQGAYNEQFF. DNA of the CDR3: TGTGCCAGCAGCTTGCGACAGGGGGCCTACAATGAGCAGTTCTTC.